Below, 3 T cell receptor beta chains from the same sample are listed, as sequenced in a study of shared clonotypes between healthy human individuals. Measured with immunoSEQ multiplex PCR; TCRdb has only the in-frame clones, and not every one. The top ten hold 0.045% to 0.07% of the sample, which has about 610,000 clones, around 97% seen once. Sequencing input: naive CD4+ T cells sorted from blood. Subset reported: CD45RA+ positively selected. The receptors shown here come from a woman aged 25 to 39 in good health.

This clone was seen just once. The chain joins TRBV2 to TRBJ1-2; D gene unclear. Trimming took off 1 base at V and 6 bases at J, with 9 bases between the two ends. The CDR3 is 13 amino acids. CDR1 SNHLY and CDR2 FYNNEI come from the germline V gene. The CDR3 coding sequence is TGTGCCAGCAGTGAAGAAAGAGGCCATGGCTACACCTTC. It codes for CASSEERGHGYTF.

V and J are TRBV4-1 and TRBJ1-2; no clear D gene. V was shortened by 0 bases and J by 4 bases, with 12 bases between the two germline ends. Germline V gene data show CDR1 as MGHRA and CDR2 as YSYEKL. This CDR3 is built from 15 residues. CDR3 in amino acids: CASSQDRVQVYGYTF. The DNA for the CDR3 is TGCGCCAGCAGCCAAGATCGAGTACAAGTCTATGGCTACACCTTC.

The CDR3 DNA follows: TGTGCCAGCAGCCTTCCCAATCAGCCCCAGCATTTT. Encoded protein: CASSLPNQPQHF. This chain uses TRBV6-1 with TRBJ1-5; D uncertain. Germline assignment: CDR1 MNHNS and CDR2 SASEGT. V gave up 6 bases and J gave up 3 bases, with 6 bases separating them. The CDR3 contains 12 residues.